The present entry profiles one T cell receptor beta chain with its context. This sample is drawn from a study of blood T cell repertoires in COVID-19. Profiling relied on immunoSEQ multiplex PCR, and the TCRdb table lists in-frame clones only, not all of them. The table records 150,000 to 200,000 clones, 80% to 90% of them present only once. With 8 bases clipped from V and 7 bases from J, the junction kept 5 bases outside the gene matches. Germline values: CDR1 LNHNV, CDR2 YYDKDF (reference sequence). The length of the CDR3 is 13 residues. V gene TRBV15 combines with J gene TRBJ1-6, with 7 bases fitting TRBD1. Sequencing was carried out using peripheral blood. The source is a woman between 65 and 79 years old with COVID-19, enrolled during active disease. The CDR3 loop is CATHDRDNSPLHF. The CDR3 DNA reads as TGTGCCACCCATGACAGGGACAATTCACCCCTCCACTTT.